The clone carrying this T cell receptor beta chain was observed a few times. This sample was taken from a study of cytomegalovirus exposure and HLA in healthy donors. A multiplex PCR was run with 60 Vbeta primers and 13 Jbeta primers. Method: immunoSEQ multiplex PCR; TCRdb's copy keeps in-frame clones and lacks some. Here the sample spans around 150,000 clones, roughly 80% being singletons. Losses at the gene ends were 5 bases for V and 5 bases for J; bases not matched to a gene: 8. The germline gives CDR1 MDHEN, CDR2 SYDVKM. The CDR3 has 14 residues. This TCR derives from a man aged 40-55 years in good health and CMV-seronegative. The chain has TRBV28 and TRBJ2-5; 7 nucleotides line up with TRBD1. Sequenced material: PBMCs. The CDR3 bases are TGTGCCAGCAGTGGGACAGCCCGACTTGAGACCCAGTACTTC. Its protein product is CASSGTARLETQYF.